What follows is one TCR beta chain and its context. Its target antigen remains unknown. No quality values exist for individual bases; no much larger clone is one base distant. The receptor library was made with the immunoSEQ multiplex PCR assay. About 10^5 TCR templates per sample were assayed by the deep sequencing platform. Genomic DNA extracted from sorted T cells was used for TCRbeta CDR3 sequencing. Per the authors' processing: The R programming language was used for clonal analysis of the TCRbeta CDR3 data. Comparing unstimulated samples against CFSE-low samples taken after the reaction was how alloreactive CD4+ and CD8+ clones were defined. Alloreactive CD4+ clones were assigned to regulatory or non-regulatory origin by matching sequences to sorted unstimulated Treg and non-Treg repertoires. TCRdb limited this immuneACCESS table to in-frame rearrangements with V and J called. A share of clones is missing; checked studies link under half to unresolved V genes, and the rest is unexplained. That table furnishes V, J and clone size, whereas the DNA furnished D and trimming. The sample table contains some 100,000 clones; only one count was recorded for roughly 96% of them. Clones ranked in the top ten supply roughly 0.033% of the sample.

In three donor pairs, further sequencing was done on unstimulated CD8+ naive, CD4+ memory, CD8+ TEMRA, CD4+ naive and CD8+ effector memory subsets. Sorted unstimulated T cells and proliferating T cells recovered from mixed lymphocyte reactions were subjected to TCRbeta CDR3 sequencing. Fresh whole blood from fewer than twelve HLA-typed healthy donors was used to isolate PBMCs. The sample belongs to a study of siplizumab effects on memory and regulatory T cells (dated 2019 in TCRdb). About the study as a whole: The study examined how the anti-CD2 antibody siplizumab affects alloreactive T-cell subsets in allogeneic mixed lymphocyte reactions built from human PBMCs.

Study-wide findings and limitations: The suppressive function of proliferating Tregs from siplizumab cultures was not functionally confirmed. Compared with memory T cells, unstimulated naive T cells appeared more diverse, and naive cells seemed to make a substantial contribution to the alloresponse. Because sequences below about 10^-5 frequency were poorly captured, only a minor fraction of alloreactive clones could be mapped to unstimulated subsets. Among mappable alloreactive CD4+ clones, an average Treg-derived fraction of roughly 70% was observed with siplizumab, compared with approximately 26% in control reactions. The cumulative frequency of alloreactive sequences that could be traced back to unstimulated CD4+ memory T cells was significantly reduced by siplizumab. Roughly 75-95% of proliferating CD4+ or CD8+ clones could not be assigned a naive or memory phenotype.

The CDR3 holds 14 amino acids from the cysteine to the phenylalanine. Just CDR3 DNA is preserved here, 42 bases in frame from base 1. From the germline V gene, CDR1 is SGDLS and CDR2 is YYNGEE. V was cut back by 0 bases and J by 3 bases, leaving a gap of 9 bases between them. Sample: naive CD4+ T cells sorted from blood. Read against the paper, the sample's cell subset or site label means: unstimulated naive T cells. This clonotype was obtained from a human donor in good health. This chain joins TRBV9 to TRBJ1-1; there is no confident call for the D gene. The CDR3 region reads CASSVGTRYTEAFF. In nucleotide form, the sequence is TGTGCCAGCAGCGTAGGAACGAGGTACACTGAAGCTTTCTTT.